This T cell receptor beta chain emerged from a study of shared clonotypes between healthy human individuals. Here immunoSEQ multiplex PCR was the method, and the copy in TCRdb shows in-frame clones only, minus some. The table lists some 1.1 million clones, about 80% of them singletons, with 0.89% in the top ten. V lost 3 bases and J 5 bases, leaving 17 bases between the germline ends. The CDR3 length is 16 residues. Germline lookup yields CDR1 LNHDA and CDR2 SQIVND (reference sequence). This rearrangement joins TRBV19 to TRBJ1-5; possible D gene TRBD1, 6 bases. Sequenced input: memory CD4+ T cells from PBMCs. Subset given: CD45RA-negative fraction. This clonotype was obtained from a man between 18 and 29 years old in good health. Some clones in this sample may be carry-over from other donors' samples. The CDR3 nucleotides read TGTGCCAGTAGTATTGGGGCAGGGGTGGGGGATCAGCCCCAGCATTTT. It specifies CASSIGAGVGDQPQHF. Looking up the rest from reference TRBV19 and TRBJ1-5 gives the full variable domain: DGGITQSPKYLFRKEGQNVTLSCEQNLNHDAMYWYRQDPGQGLRLIYYSQIVNDFQKGDIAEGYSVSREKKESFPLTVTSAQKNPTAFYLCASSIGAGVGDQPQHFGDGTRLSIL.